Each of the 3 T cell receptor beta chains below was sequenced from the same sample in a study of control samples from healthy donors and cancer patients. Some clones are missing from TCRdb's copy, which holds only in-frame ones; the method was immunoSEQ multiplex PCR. The sample has under 450,000 clones, about 93% seen once; the top ten hold 6% to 7%. The sequencing input was PBMCs. These receptor sequences come from a man between 40 and 49 years old with head and neck cancer.

The sample holds one count of this clone. The CDR3 spells CASIPADRGYEQYF. CDR3 nucleotides: TGTGCCAGCATCCCGGCGGACAGGGGTTACGAGCAGTACTTC. V is TRBV7-9 and J is TRBJ2-7, with 9 positions matching TRBD1. Losses at the gene ends were 7 bases for V and 4 bases for J; bases not matched to a gene: 8. The CDR3 length is 14 residues. Germline V gene sequence: CDR1 SEHNR, CDR2 FQNEAQ (reference sequence).

This clone was counted a few times. The chain joins TRBV19 to TRBJ1-5, with 12 bases that match TRBD1. Trimming took 5 bases from V and 3 from J; bases not matched to a gene: 5. The CDR3 loop spans 16 amino acids. CDR1 and CDR2 (germline): LNHDA, SQIVND (reference sequence). CDR3: CASSPGTGGINQPQHF. In DNA, the CDR3 is TGTGCCAGTAGTCCCGGGACAGGGGGCATCAATCAGCCCCAGCATTTT.

This chain uses TRBV28 with TRBJ1-1; D not certain. Deletions cut 3 bases from V and 0 bases from J, with 8 bases between. Per the germline V gene, CDR1 is MDHEN and CDR2 is SYDVKM. This CDR3 comprises 14 residues. The CDR3 nucleotides read TGTGCCAGCAGTTTGGGCCAGCTGAACACTGAAGCTTTCTTT. Translating it yields CASSLGQLNTEAFF. The variable domain in full, completed from reference TRBV28 and TRBJ1-1, reads DVKVTQSSRYLVKRTGEKVFLECVQDMDHENMFWYRQDPGLGLRLIYFSYDVKMKEKGDIPEGYSVSREKKERFSLILESASTNQTSMYLCASSLGQLNTEAFFGQGTRLTVV.